This TCR beta chain was sequenced in a study of radiotherapy plus CTLA-4 blockade in lung cancer. Overall study context: Objective responses occurred in about 17% of patients; 31% had disease control.

Germline values: CDR1 SNHLY, CDR2 FYNNEI. This CDR3 has 14 residues. Losses at the gene ends were 6 bases for V and 7 bases for J; bases not matched to a gene: 9. Assay used: immunoSEQ multiplex PCR; TCRdb lists only in-frame clones, some missing. The sample lists approximately 97,000 clones, around 82% occurring once. The source material was peripheral blood, sampled from a patient treated with radiotherapy plus ipilimumab. The chain uses TRBV2 and TRBJ2-7; 10 bases agree with TRBD1. The source of this sequence is a human donor with non-small cell lung cancer who had stable disease on radiotherapy plus ipilimumab. The CDR3 coding sequence is TGTGCCAGCAGAGAGACAGGGGGCTACGGTGAGCAGTACTTC. Translating it yields CASRETGGYGEQYF.